This TCR beta chain came from a study of OX40 agonist ivuxolimab in advanced cancers. The study, taken as a whole, reports: At doses 0.1 to 3.0 mg/kg, CD4+ and CD8+ clones expanded.

The table lists this clone with a count of one. Its target is not known. This table comes from immunoSEQ multiplex PCR, and its TCRdb copy is limited to in-frame clones, with some not included. The table lists some 50,000 clones, 75% to 85% of them singletons. This TCR derives from an adult with an advanced solid tumor such as melanoma, head and neck, liver or kidney cancer. Sequenced material: CD4+ or CD8+ T cells sorted from blood, taken in a trial of the OX40 agonist ivuxolimab.

CDR3 amino acids: CASSCPGLAGGPTQETQYF. The DNA of the CDR3 is TGTGCCAGCAGCTGTCCGGGACTAGCGGGGGGGCCGACGCAAGAGACCCAGTACTTC. The chain links TRBV11-3 to TRBJ2-5; TRBD2 matches 16 bases. Germline lookup yields CDR1 SGHNT and CDR2 YENEEA. V dropped 4 bases and J dropped 2; count of bases not matched to a gene: 10. CDR3 size: 19 residues.